This entry lists 28 T cell receptor beta chains sequenced from one sample in a study of CXCR3-negative and CXCR3-positive naive CD8 T cells. The authors made the TRB cDNA libraries by 5' RACE using UMI labels. Following a re-call of the 5' RACE reads, TCRdb has one entry per CDR3 protein and lacks DNA. Its table lists tens of thousands of distinct CDR3 sequences. Sequencing was done on a sample of naive CXCR3- CD8+ T cells from blood. The subset: CD45RO-CCR7+CD27+CD95- naive CD8+ T cells lacking CXCR3 (TNR3-). These TCRs come from a human donor in good health. Some clones in this sample may be carry-over from other donors' samples.

J is TRBJ1-4 and V is TRBV13; no DNA is available, so the TRBD1 call from TCRdb remains unchecked. CDR1 is PRHDT, CDR2 FYEKMQ, per germline (reference sequence). The CDR3 is 16 residues long. The CDR3 reads CASSLRRGSSNEKLFF.

The V call is TRBV2, the J call TRBJ2-3; as DNA is missing, the TRBD2 call by TCRdb cannot be tested. Germline V CDR1 and CDR2: SNHLY, FYNNEI. CDR3 length: 15 residues. This CDR3 is CASQGLAGSTDTQYF.

This chain connects TRBV28 to TRBJ1-1; the TRBD1 assignment by TCRdb is unverifiable without DNA. CDR1 and CDR2 from the germline V gene are MDHEN and SYDVKM. This CDR3 has 15 residues. This chain's CDR3 is CASSPPMGWNTEAFF.

The chain carries TRBV6-2 or TRBV6-3 and TRBJ2-5; TCRdb lists TRBD1, though no DNA is available to test this call. Per the germline V gene, CDR1 is MNHEY and CDR2 is SVGEGT. The CDR3 has 16 residues. The CDR3 protein is CASSYLRGRPQETQYF.

This chain's CDR3 is CASSVGGDTQYF. The chain links TRBV9 to TRBJ2-3; as DNA is missing, the TRBD2 call by TCRdb cannot be tested. The germline gives CDR1 SGDLS, CDR2 YYNGEE. The length of the CDR3 is 12 residues.

The rearrangement joins TRBV4-3 to TRBJ2-1. Germline loops: CDR1 LGHNA, CDR2 YSLEER. This CDR3 is 13 amino acids long. CDR3 protein: CASSQDFGNEQFF.

The chain is built from TRBV6-5 and TRBJ2-7; TCRdb's assignment of TRBD1 cannot be checked, as there is no DNA. CDR1 and CDR2 from the germline V gene are MNHEY and SVGAGI. The CDR3 runs to 17 residues. The chain's CDR3 is CASSYDRESNLSYEQYF.

This chain connects TRBV7-9 to TRBJ2-1; checking the TCRdb D call of TRBD2 is not possible without DNA. Germline assignment: CDR1 SEHNR and CDR2 FQNEAQ (reference sequence). The CDR3 covers 17 residues. This chain's CDR3 is CASSFPQLAGGHNEQFF.

V and J are TRBV27 and TRBJ2-7. The V gene's germline CDR1 is MNHEY and CDR2 SMNVEV (reference sequence). The CDR3 is 14 amino acids. CDR3 region: CASSFGQASYEQYF.

The chain employs TRBV29-1 and TRBJ2-2. The CDR3 is 13 amino acids. Germline CDR1 is SQVTM and CDR2 is ANQGSEA. The CDR3 loop reads CSGTGPNTGELFF.

The chain is built from TRBV19 and TRBJ2-5; the D gene TCRdb calls, TRBD1, cannot be checked with no DNA. In germline, CDR1 is LNHDA, CDR2 SQIVND (reference sequence). This CDR3 region has 14 residues. Here the CDR3 reads CASSIRRGPETQYF.

The chain has TRBV27 and TRBJ2-1; with no DNA, the TCRdb D assignment of TRBD2 cannot be verified. Germline values: CDR1 MNHEY, CDR2 SMNVEV (reference sequence). This CDR3 has 13 amino acids. The CDR3 is CASSLELADSAFF.

According to its frequency, this clonotype is medium-sized. The chain joins TRBV28 to TRBJ2-7; the D call of TRBD1 rests on TCRdb alone, since no DNA is present to check it. Per the germline V gene, CDR1 is MDHEN and CDR2 is SYDVKM. The CDR3 extends over 15 amino acids. The CDR3 here is CASSHDRGLYYEQYF.

V and J are TRBV5-3 and TRBJ2-4; absent DNA, TCRdb's TRBD2 call cannot be checked. TRBV5-3 is annotated as an ORF whose role is uncertain. CDR3 length: 17 amino acids. The CDR3 reads CARSGRGEHLAKNIQYF.

The rearrangement links TRBV11-2 to TRBJ2-7; TCRdb's assignment of TRBD1 cannot be checked, as there is no DNA. The CDR3 has 14 amino acids. Germline CDR1 reads SGHAT; CDR2 reads FQNNGV. This chain's CDR3 is CASSATAAGYEQYF.

This chain connects TRBV28 to TRBJ2-5; no DNA is available, so the TRBD1 call from TCRdb remains unchecked. The germline CDR1 and CDR2 sequences are MDHEN and SYDVKM. This CDR3 is built from 15 residues. The CDR3 spells CASSLWTGPEETQYF.

The chain's CDR3 is CASSSITIGEQYF. The chain employs TRBV27 and TRBJ2-7. Germline lookup yields CDR1 MNHEY and CDR2 SMNVEV (reference sequence). There are 13 residues in the CDR3.

V is TRBV7-8 and J is TRBJ2-5; checking the TCRdb D call of TRBD2 is not possible without DNA. The germline CDR1 and CDR2 sequences are SGHVS and FQNEAQ. The CDR3 covers 17 residues. CDR3 sequence reads: CASSLAAGPLLGETQYF.

The gene calls are TRBV7-8 and TRBJ2-3; the D call from TCRdb, TRBD1, cannot be confirmed without DNA. CDR1 is SGHVS, CDR2 FQNEAQ, per germline. CDR3 length: 17 amino acids. CDR3 region: CASSRPTGGGSTDTQYF.

J is TRBJ2-7 and V is TRBV29-1; absent DNA, TCRdb's TRBD2 call cannot be checked. The germline V gene has CDR1 SQVTM and CDR2 ANQGSEA. The CDR3 length is 12 residues. The CDR3: CSVESGSYEQYF.

The chain uses TRBV25-1 and TRBJ2-4; TCRdb's D gene call, TRBD1, goes unchecked for lack of DNA. The CDR3 covers 18 residues. Germline CDR1 and CDR2: MGHDK and SYGVNS. The CDR3 loop is CASSVRQGQPAAKNIQYF. The full variable domain, in which reference TRBV25-1 and TRBJ2-4 provide the parts outside the CDR3, is EADIYQTPRYLVIGTGKKITLECSQTMGHDKMYWYQQDPGMELHLIHYSYGVNSTEKGDLSSESTVSRIRTEHFPLTLESARPSHTSQYLCASSVRQGQPAAKNIQYFGAGTRLSVL.

This chain uses TRBV7-3 with TRBJ2-7; the D call from TCRdb, TRBD1, cannot be confirmed without DNA. This CDR3 region has 13 residues. CDR1 and CDR2 from the germline V gene are SGHTA and FQGTGA. The CDR3 sequence: CASSLTEGYEQYF.

The chain carries TRBV6-5 and TRBJ2-1; the D call from TCRdb, TRBD1, cannot be confirmed without DNA. The CDR3 extends over 15 amino acids. Germline V gene lookup returns CDR1 MNHEY and CDR2 SVGAGI. The CDR3 sequence is CASRETGQGDNEQFF.

J is TRBJ2-1 and V is TRBV10-3; TCRdb's assignment of TRBD2 cannot be checked, as there is no DNA. The CDR3 extends over 14 amino acids. The germline V gene encodes CDR1 ENHRY and CDR2 SYGVKD. The CDR3: CATRTSEGYNEQFF.

V is TRBV4-2 and J is TRBJ1-1; the TCRdb D gene call, TRBD1, has no DNA to confirm it. This CDR3 has 15 residues. The germline V gene encodes CDR1 LGHNA and CDR2 YNFKEQ. This CDR3 reads CASSQPTDRGTEAFF.

This chain links TRBV6-1 with TRBJ1-1. The CDR3 spans 15 residues. Germline CDR1 and CDR2: MNHNS and SASEGT. The CDR3 is CASSEEMGPNTEAFF.

This chain connects TRBV4-3 to TRBJ2-1; TCRdb's D gene call, TRBD1, goes unchecked for lack of DNA. Germline CDR1 reads LGHNA; CDR2 reads YSLEER. The CDR3 has 15 residues. The CDR3 loop reads CASSPGQGMVNEQFF.

The V call is TRBV7-6, the J call TRBJ2-1; TCRdb names TRBD1, which stays unverified in the absence of DNA. The CDR3 contains 14 residues. Per germline, CDR1 SGHVS and CDR2 FNYEAQ. CDR3 in amino acids: CASSQTGQLAEQFF.